This is a list of T cell receptor beta chains from one sample in a study of identifying expanded T cells in peripheral blood. Sequencing was performed with immunoSEQ multiplex PCR; in TCRdb, only in-frame clones are kept and a portion is missing. The sample yields 100,000 to 150,000 clones, about four fifths seen once. The sample consisted of blood. The origin of the receptors is a person between 18 and 70 years old in good health. Each CDR3 is given with its conserved first and last residue. Clone size appears in some rows only: once, few, many, or a class for an expanded clone.

-	TRBV30	TRBJ1-2	CAWNRDRERYGYTF
-	TRBV7-2	TRBJ1-5	CASSLSLSGQDIALPQHF
-	TRBV11-2	TRBJ2-1	CASSRSRPIGAFDEQFF
-	TRBV13	TRBJ2-3	CASSWDRGADTQYF
-	TRBV30	TRBJ2-2	CAWSVHQDRGSGELFF
-	TRBV30	TRBJ1-6	CAWDRRGKGSPLHF
-	TRBV4-3	TRBJ2-3	CASSQDRGLAGITDTQYF
-	TRBV2	TRBJ1-5	CASILNSNQPQHF
once	TRBV5-1	TRBJ2-6	CASSLGSVRANVLTF
-	TRBV5-8	TRBJ2-1	CASSLDPEQFF
once	TRBV9	TRBJ1-3	CASSVQGSGNTIYF
-	TRBV30	TRBJ2-7	CAWSVKWPGDNYEQYF
-	TRBV5-8	TRBJ2-3	CASSQESGITDTQYF
once	TRBV7-2	TRBJ1-6	CASSVTGTNSPLHF
-	TRBV9	TRBJ1-3	CASSVALPEAAASGNTIYF
-	TRBV4-3	TRBJ2-7	CASSQDGDRPYEQYF
-	TRBV4-1	TRBJ1-5	CASSQVINQPQHF
-	TRBV6-5	TRBJ1-1	CASSYTGEATEAFF
once	TRBV18	TRBJ2-5	CASSPRGQGPQETQYF
-	TRBV19	TRBJ1-1	CASRVQGSMNTEAFF
-	TRBV10-1	TRBJ2-7	CASSTGSHSYEQYF
-	TRBV2	TRBJ1-6	CASRATRSPLHF
-	TRBV27	TRBJ1-2	CASSKTVNYGYTF
-	TRBV7-8	TRBJ1-1	CASSFQEGGRNTEAFF
-	TRBV7-8	TRBJ2-5	CASSRDSQETQYF
-	TRBV28	TRBJ2-3	CASSSGGEADTQYF
-	TRBV5-4	TRBJ1-1	CASSSEPNTWTEAFF
-	TRBV12-5	TRBJ2-2	CASGSLRGVTGELFF
-	TRBV11-3	TRBJ1-1	CASSFSGYTEAFF
-	TRBV10-2	TRBJ2-7	CASSVGGYEQYF
-	TRBV19	TRBJ2-7	CAAGRAGEGYEQYF
-	TRBV9	TRBJ1-2	CASSVAQGTVDGYTF
-	TRBV2	TRBJ2-1	CASTTTYNEQFF
-	TRBV23-1	TRBJ1-2	CASRSFQGVLVYGYTF
once	TRBV4-3	TRBJ2-1	CASSQVGGGSNNEQFF
-	TRBV18	TRBJ2-7	CASSPRQGEQYF
-	TRBV15	TRBJ1-3	CATSRDWGQGRNTIYF
-	TRBV5-1	TRBJ1-1	CASYLTGMNTEAFF
few	TRBV10-3	TRBJ2-5	CAISTRLAGVQETQYF
-	TRBV21-1	TRBJ1-2	CASSRGQLANYGYTF
-	TRBV7-9	TRBJ1-1	CASSFPKGMNTEAFF
-	TRBV13	TRBJ2-7	CASSSGTAGEQYF